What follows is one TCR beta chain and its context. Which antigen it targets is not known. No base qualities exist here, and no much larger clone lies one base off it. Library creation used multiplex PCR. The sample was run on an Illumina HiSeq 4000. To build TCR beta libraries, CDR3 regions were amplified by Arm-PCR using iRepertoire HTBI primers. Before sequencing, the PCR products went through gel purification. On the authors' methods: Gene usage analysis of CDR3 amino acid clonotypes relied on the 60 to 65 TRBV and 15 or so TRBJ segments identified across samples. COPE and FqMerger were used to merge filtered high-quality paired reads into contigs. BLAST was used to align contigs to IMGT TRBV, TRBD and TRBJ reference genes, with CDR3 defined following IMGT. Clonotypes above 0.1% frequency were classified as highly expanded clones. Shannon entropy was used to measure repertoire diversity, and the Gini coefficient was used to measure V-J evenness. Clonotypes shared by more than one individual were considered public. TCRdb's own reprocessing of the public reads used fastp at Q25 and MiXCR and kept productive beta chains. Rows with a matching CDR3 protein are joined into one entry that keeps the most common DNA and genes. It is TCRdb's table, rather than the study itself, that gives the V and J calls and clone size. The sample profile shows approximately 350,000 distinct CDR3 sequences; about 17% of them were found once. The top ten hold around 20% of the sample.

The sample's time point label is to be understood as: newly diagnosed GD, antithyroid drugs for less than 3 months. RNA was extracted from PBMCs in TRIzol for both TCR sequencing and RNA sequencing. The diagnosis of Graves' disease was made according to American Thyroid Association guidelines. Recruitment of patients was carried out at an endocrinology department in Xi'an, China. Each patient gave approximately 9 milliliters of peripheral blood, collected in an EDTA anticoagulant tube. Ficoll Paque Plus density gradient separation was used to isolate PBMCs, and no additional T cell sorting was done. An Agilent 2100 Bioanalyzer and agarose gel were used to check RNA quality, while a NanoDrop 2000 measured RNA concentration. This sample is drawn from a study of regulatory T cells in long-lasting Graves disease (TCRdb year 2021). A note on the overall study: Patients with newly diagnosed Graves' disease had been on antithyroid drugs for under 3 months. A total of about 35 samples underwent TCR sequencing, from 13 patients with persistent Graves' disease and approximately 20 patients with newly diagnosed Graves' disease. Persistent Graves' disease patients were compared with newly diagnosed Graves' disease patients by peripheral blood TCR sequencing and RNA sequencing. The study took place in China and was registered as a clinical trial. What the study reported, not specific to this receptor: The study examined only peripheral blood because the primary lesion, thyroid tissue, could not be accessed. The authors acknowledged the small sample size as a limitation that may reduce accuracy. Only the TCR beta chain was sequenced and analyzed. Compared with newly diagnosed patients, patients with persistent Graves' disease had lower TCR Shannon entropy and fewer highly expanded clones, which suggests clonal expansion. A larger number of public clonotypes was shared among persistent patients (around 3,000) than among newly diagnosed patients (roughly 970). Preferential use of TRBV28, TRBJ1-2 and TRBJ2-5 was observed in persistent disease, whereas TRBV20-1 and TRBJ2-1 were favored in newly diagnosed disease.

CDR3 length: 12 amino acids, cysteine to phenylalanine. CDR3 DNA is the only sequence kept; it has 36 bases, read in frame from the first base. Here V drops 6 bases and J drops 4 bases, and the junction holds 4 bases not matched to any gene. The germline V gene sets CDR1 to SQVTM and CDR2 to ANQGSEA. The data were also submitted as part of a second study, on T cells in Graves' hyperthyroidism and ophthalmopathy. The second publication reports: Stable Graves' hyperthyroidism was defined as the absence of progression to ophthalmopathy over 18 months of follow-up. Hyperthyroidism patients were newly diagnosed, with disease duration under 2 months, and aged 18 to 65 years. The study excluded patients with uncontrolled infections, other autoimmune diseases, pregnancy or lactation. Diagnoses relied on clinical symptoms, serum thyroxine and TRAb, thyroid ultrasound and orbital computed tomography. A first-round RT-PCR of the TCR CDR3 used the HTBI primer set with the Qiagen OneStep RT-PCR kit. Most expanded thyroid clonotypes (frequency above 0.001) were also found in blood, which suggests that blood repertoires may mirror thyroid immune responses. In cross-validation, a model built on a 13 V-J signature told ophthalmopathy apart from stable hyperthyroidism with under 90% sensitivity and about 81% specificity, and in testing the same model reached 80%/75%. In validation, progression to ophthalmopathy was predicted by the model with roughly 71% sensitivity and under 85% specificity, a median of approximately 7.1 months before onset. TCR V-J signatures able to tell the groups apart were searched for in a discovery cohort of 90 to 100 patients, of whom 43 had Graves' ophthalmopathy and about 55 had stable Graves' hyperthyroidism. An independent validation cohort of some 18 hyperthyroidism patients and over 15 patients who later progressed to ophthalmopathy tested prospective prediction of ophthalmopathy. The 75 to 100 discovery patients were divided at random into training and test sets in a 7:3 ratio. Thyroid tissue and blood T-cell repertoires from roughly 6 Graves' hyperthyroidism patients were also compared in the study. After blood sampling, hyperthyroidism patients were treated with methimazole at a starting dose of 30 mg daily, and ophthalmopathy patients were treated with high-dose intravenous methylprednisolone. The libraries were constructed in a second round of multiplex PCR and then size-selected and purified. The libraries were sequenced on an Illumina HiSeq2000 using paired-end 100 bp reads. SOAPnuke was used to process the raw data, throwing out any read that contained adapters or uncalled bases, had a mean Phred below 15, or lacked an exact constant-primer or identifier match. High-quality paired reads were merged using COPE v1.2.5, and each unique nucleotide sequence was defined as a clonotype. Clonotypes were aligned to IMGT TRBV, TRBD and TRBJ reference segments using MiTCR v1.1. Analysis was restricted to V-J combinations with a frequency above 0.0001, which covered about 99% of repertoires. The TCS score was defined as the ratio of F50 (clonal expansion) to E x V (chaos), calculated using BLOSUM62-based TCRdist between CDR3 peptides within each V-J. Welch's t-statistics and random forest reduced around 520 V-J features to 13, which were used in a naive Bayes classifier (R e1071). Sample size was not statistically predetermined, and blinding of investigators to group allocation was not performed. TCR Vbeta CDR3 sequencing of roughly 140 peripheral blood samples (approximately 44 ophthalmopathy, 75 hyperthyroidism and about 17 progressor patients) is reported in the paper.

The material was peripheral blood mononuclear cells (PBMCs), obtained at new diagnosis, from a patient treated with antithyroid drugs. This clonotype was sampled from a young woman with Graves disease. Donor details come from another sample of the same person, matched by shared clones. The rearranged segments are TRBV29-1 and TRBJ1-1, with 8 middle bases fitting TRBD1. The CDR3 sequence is CSVETGGTEAFF. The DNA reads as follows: TGCAGCGTCGAAACAGGGGGCACTGAAGCTTTCTTT. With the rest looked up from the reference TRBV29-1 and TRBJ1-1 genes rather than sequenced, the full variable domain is SAVISQKPSRDICQRGTSLTIQCQVDSQVTMMFWYRQQPGQSLTLIATANQGSEATYESGFVIDKFPISRPNLTFSTLTVSNMSPEDSSIYLCSVETGGTEAFFGQGTRLTVV.